This TCR beta chain derives from a study of blood T cell repertoires in COVID-19. Data came from immunoSEQ multiplex PCR; TCRdb stores just in-frame clones and leaves some out. This sample yields some 350,000 clones, of which about nine tenths are seen a single time; about 6% belongs to the top ten. The length of the CDR3 is 15 residues. Germline V gene data show CDR1 as SGDLS and CDR2 as YYNGEE. V was pared by 0 bases and J by 2 bases, with 10 bases between. This clone was picked up one time. Sample: peripheral blood. The receptor was derived from a woman aged 45-65 years with COVID-19, enrolled during active disease. The chain is built from TRBV9 and TRBJ2-3; the D is unclear. CDR3: CASSVAKRSTDTQYF. The CDR3 nucleotides read TGTGCCAGCAGCGTAGCTAAGAGGTCCACAGATACGCAGTATTTT.